Included here is one T cell receptor (beta chain) sequence, with context. Its antigen is as yet unknown. Time point meaning: week 23, last vaccination. Doses comprised 300 ug of mutant IDH1 20-mer peptide each, plus topical imiquimod. Assay: immunoSEQ multiplex PCR; the TCRdb copy retains only in-frame clones and omits some. The sample consists of tens of thousands of clones, approximately 85% of them appearing once. The CDR3 runs to 15 residues. CDR1 GTSNPN and CDR2 SVGIG come from the germline V gene (reference sequence). After removal of 1 base from V and 0 bases from J, the junction contained 6 bases not matched to a gene. The sample comes from a study of a mutant IDH1 vaccine in newly diagnosed glioma.

The V gene is TRBV30, the J gene TRBJ2-7; 7 nucleotides line up with TRBD1. This receptor was obtained from a woman in her forties or fifties with glioma. Sequencing was performed on PBMCs, taken from a glioma patient whose treatment included an IDH1 peptide vaccine. CDR3: CAWSAGQPSSYEQYF. The DNA of the CDR3 is TGTGCCTGGAGTGCGGGACAGCCAAGCTCCTACGAGCAGTACTTC.